The source of this T cell receptor beta chain is a study of blood T cell repertoires in COVID-19. Turning to the study itself: Researchers got acute and convalescent COVID-19 samples from the United States, Italy and Spain.

Trimming stripped 7 bases from V and 7 bases from J, with 18 bases between. CDR3 length equals 13 residues. Per germline, CDR1 SQVTM and CDR2 ANQGSEA. TCRdb's table, derived via immunoSEQ multiplex PCR, lists solely in-frame clones and lacks some. The data show roughly 250,000 clones, over 80% seen once. Clinical histories supplied by participants themselves formed the basis of cohort assignment. V usage is TRBV29-1 and J usage is TRBJ2-3; maybe TRBD2 (5 bases). This sequence originates from a woman in her 30s with acute COVID-19. Input material: PBMCs or T cells enriched from blood (not recorded which). As DNA, the CDR3 is TGCAGCGCAAGAGTGCCAGCGGACCATACGCAGTATTTT. It specifies CSARVPADHTQYF.